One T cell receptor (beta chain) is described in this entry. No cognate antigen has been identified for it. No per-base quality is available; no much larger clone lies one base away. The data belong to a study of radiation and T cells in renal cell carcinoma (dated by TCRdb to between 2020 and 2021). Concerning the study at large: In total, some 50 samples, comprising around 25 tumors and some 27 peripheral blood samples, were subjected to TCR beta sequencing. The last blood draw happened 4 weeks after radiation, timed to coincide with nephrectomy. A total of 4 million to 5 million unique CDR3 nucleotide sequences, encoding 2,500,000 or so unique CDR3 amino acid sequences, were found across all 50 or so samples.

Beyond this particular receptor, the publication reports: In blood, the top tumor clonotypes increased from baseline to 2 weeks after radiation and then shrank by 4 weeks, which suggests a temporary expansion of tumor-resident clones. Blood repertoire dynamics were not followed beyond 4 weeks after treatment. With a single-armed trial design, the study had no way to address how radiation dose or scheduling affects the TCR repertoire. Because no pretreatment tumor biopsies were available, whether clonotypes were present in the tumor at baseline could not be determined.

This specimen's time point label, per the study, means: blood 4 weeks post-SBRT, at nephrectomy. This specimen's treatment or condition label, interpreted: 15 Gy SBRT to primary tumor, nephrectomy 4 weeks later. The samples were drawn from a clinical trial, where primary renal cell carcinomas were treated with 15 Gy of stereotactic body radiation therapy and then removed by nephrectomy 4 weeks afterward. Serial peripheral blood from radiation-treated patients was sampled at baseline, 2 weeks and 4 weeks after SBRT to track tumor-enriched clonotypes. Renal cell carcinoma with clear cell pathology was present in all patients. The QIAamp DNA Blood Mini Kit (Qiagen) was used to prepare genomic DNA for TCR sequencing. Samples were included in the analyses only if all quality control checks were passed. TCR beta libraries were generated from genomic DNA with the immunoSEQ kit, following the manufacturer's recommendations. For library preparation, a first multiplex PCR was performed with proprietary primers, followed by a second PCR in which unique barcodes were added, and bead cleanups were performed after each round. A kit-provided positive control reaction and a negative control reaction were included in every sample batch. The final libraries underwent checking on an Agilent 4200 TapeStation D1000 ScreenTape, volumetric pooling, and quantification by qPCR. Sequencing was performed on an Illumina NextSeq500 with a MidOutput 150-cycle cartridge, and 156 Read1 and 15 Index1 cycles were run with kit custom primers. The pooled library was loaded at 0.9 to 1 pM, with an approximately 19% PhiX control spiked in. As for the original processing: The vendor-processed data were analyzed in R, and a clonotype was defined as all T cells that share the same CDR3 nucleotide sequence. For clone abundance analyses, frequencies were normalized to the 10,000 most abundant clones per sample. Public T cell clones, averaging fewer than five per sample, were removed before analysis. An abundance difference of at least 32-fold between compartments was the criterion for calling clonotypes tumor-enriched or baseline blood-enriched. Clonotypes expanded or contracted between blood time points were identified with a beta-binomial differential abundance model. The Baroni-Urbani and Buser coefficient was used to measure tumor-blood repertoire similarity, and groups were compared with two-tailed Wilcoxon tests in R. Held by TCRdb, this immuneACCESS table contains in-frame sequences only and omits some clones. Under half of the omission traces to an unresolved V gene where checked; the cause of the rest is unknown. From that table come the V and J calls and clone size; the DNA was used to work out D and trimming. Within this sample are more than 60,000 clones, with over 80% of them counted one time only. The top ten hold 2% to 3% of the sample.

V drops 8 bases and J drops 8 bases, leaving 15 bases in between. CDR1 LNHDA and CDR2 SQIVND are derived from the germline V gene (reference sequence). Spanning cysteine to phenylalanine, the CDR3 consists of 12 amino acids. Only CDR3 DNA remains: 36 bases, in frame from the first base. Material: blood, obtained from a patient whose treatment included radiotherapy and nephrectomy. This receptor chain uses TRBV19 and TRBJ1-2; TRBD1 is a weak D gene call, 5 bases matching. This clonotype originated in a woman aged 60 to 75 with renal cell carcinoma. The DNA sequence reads TGTGCCAGTTGGGACGGACTATCGGGCTACACCTTC. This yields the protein CASWDGLSGYTF.